This T cell receptor (beta chain) was sequenced in a study of identical twins. Overall study findings and caveats: Excess low generation probability was seen in twin-shared out-of-frame alpha sequences. Fewer insertions marked abundant cord blood beta clonotypes; young adult naive trended weakly, memory not at all. Within monozygotic twins, out-of-frame TCR alpha sharing was underestimated by the models.

As regards this clonotype: Its antigen is currently unknown.

The germline V gene has CDR1 SGHTA and CDR2 FQGNSA. The V gene end was trimmed by 6 bases and the J gene end by 7 bases; junction bases not matched to a gene: 16. The CDR3 is made up of 17 amino acids. TCRdb reanalysed the 5' RACE reads using MiXCR and keeps one entry per CDR3 protein. In the table there are 700,000 to 950,000 distinct CDR3 sequences, about 12% of which are singletons. Healthy Caucasians supplied all donations. The same sample was also studied in work on yellow fever vaccine responses in identical twins.

The V gene is TRBV7-2, the J gene TRBJ2-1; 9 bases align to TRBD2. Sequencing used PBMCs. The sequence derives from a woman aged 18-35 years in good health. CDR3 sequence: CASSSKGWASGKNEQFF. Written as DNA, the CDR3 is TGTGCCAGCAGTTCCAAAGGATGGGCTAGCGGGAAGAATGAGCAGTTCTTC. Filled out from reference TRBV7-2 and TRBJ2-1, the complete variable domain reads GAGVSQSPSNKVTEKGKDVELRCDPISGHTALYWYRQSLGQGLEFLIYFQGNSAPDKSGLPSDRFSAERTGGSVSTLTIQRTQQEDSAVYLCASSSKGWASGKNEQFFGPGTRLTVL.